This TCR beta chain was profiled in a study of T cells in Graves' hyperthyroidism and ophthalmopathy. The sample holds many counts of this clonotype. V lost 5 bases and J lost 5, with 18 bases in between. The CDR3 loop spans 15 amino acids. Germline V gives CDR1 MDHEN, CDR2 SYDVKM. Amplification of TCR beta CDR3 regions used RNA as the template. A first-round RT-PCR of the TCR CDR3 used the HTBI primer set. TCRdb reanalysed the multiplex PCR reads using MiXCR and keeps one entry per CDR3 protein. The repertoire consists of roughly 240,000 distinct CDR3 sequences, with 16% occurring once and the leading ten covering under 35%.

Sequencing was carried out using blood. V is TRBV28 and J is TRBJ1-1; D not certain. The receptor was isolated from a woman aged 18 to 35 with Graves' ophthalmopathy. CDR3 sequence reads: CASSRPPAGLTEAFF. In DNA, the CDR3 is TGTGCCAGCAGTCGCCCACCGGCGGGTTTGACTGAAGCTTTCTTT.